These 8 T cell receptor beta chains share one sample of origin, sequenced in a study of cytomegalovirus exposure and HLA in healthy donors. PCR was performed using 60 Vbeta and 13 Jbeta primers. The assay was immunoSEQ multiplex PCR, and TCRdb's table has in-frame clones only and misses some. The table has roughly 150,000 clones, approximately 80% seen once. The sequenced sample consisted of PBMCs. The receptors originated from a woman in her forties in good health and CMV-seronegative.

V is TRBV6-6 and J is TRBJ1-4; the D gene is possibly TRBD1 (6 bases). Deletions cut 6 bases from V and 8 bases from J, with 16 bases between. Per germline, CDR1 MNHNY and CDR2 SVGAGI (reference sequence). The CDR3 is 14 residues long. The CDR3 protein is CASRQTGSPEKLFF. DNA for the CDR3: TGTGCCAGCAGACAAACAGGGTCCCCCGAAAAACTGTTTTTT.

The chain couples TRBV10-3 to TRBJ1-4; D remains unclear. With 5 bases removed from V and 8 bases from J, the gap between germline ends came to 9 bases. This CDR3 comprises 12 residues. Germline assignment: CDR1 ENHRY and CDR2 SYGVKD. CDR3 DNA: TGTGCCATCAGTCTTGACGGGGAAAAACTGTTTTTT. Translated: CAISLDGEKLFF.

This clone was seen more than once but under ten times. The V and J genes are TRBV4-3 and TRBJ1-2, with D perhaps TRBD1 (5 bases). This CDR3 comprises 14 residues. Germline V gene lookup returns CDR1 LGHNA and CDR2 YSLEER. Trimming left V 0 bases short and J 7 bases short, with 12 bases between. CDR3 sequence: CASSQDGGKAGYTF. In nucleotides, the CDR3 is TGCGCCAGCAGCCAAGATGGGGGGAAGGCTGGCTACACCTTC.

This clone was detected only a few times. The chain employs TRBV28 and TRBJ1-2; 9 nucleotides agree with TRBD1. This CDR3 is built from 14 residues. Losses at the gene ends were 7 bases for V and 6 bases for J; bases not matched to a gene: 9. Germline V gives CDR1 MDHEN, CDR2 SYDVKM. In DNA, the CDR3 is TGTGCCAGCAACTCAGCCGGGACAGGGCATGGCTACACCTTC. It is translated as CASNSAGTGHGYTF.

This chain joins TRBV7-9 and TRBJ2-1, with TRBD2 matching 11 bases. V dropped 1 base and J dropped 9; count of bases not matched to a gene: 5. This CDR3 has 15 residues. Germline loops: CDR1 SEHNR, CDR2 FQNEAQ (reference sequence). CDR3 nucleotide sequence: TGTGCCAGCAGCTTAGTAGCGGGAGGGCCGGGTGAGCAGTTCTTC. This translates into CASSLVAGGPGEQFF.

This sequence joins TRBV6-4 and TRBJ2-3; 10 bases line up with TRBD1. After removal of 3 bases from V and 1 base from J, the junction contained 1 base not matched to a gene. The CDR3 contains 15 residues. CDR1 MRHNA and CDR2 SNTAGT come from the germline V gene. CDR3 nucleotide sequence: TGTGCCAGCAGTGAGGGGACAGGGGGCACAGATACGCAGTATTTT. Translated: CASSEGTGGTDTQYF.

The V and J genes are TRBV18 and TRBJ1-4, with D uncertain. Germline CDR1 KGHSH, CDR2 LQKENI. The CDR3 covers 11 residues. V lost 6 bases, J lost 5 bases, and 4 bases lay in between. The CDR3 DNA sequence: TGTGCCAGCTCTCAGAATGAAAAACTGTTTTTT. The encoded protein is CASSQNEKLFF. The variable domain in full, with the rest retrieved from reference TRBV18 and TRBJ1-4, is NAGVMQNPRHLVRRRGQEARLRCSPMKGHSHVYWYRQLPEEGLKFMVYLQKENIIDESGMPKERFSAEFPKEGPSILRIQQVVRGDSAAYFCASSQNEKLFFGSGTQLSVL.

This clone was observed a handful of times. In DNA, the CDR3 is TGTGCCAGCAGCTTTAGCGGGAGGGACTACAATGAGCAGTTCTTC. Translating it yields CASSFSGRDYNEQFF. The chain recombines TRBV7-2 with TRBJ2-1; 11 bases line up with TRBD2. The germline V gene encodes CDR1 SGHTA and CDR2 FQGNSA. V was pared by 3 bases and J by 3 bases, with 1 base of the junction left unmatched. This CDR3 contains 15 residues.